These T cell receptor beta chains were read from a single sample in a study of blood T cell repertoires in COVID-19. Sequencing was performed with immunoSEQ multiplex PCR; in TCRdb, only in-frame clones are kept and a portion is missing. The data show about 74,000 clones, roughly 80% seen once. Sequencing used peripheral blood. These receptors all come from a man aged 50-60 years with active COVID-19. The CDR3 runs from the conserved cysteine through the conserved F or W. Each record gives: J gene, CDR3 length, D gene, V gene, clone size, CDR3 DNA, CDR3 protein. D genes are given only for firm matches. The size field is filled for only some rows; it gives once, few, many or a size class.

>TRBJ2-5|13|NA|TRBV30|NA
TGTGCCTGTTATCTGGGGGGCCAAGAGACCCAGTACTTC
CACYLGGQETQYF
>TRBJ2-7|13|NA|TRBV11-3|once
TGTGCCAGCAGCTTTCAGACGGGCTACGAGCAGTACTTC
CASSFQTGYEQYF
>TRBJ2-7|12|NA|TRBV10-3|NA
TGTGCCATCAGTGAACAGGGTTACGAGCAGTACTTC
CAISEQGYEQYF
>TRBJ2-3|12|NA|TRBV7-6|once
TGTGCCAGCAGCAAATACACAGATACGCAGTATTTT
CASSKYTDTQYF
>TRBJ1-1|14|NA|TRBV4-3|NA
TGCGCCAGCAGCCAAGATAGTTTGAACACTGAAGCTTTCTTT
CASSQDSLNTEAFF
>TRBJ2-5|14|TRBD2|TRBV7-2|NA
TGTGCCAGCAGCTTATCAAGCGGGGGCCCAACCCAGTACTTC
CASSLSSGGPTQYF
>TRBJ2-7|14|NA|TRBV5-4|NA
TGTGCCAGTTCAGGAGGGGATCGGGCCTACGAGCAGTACTTC
CASSGGDRAYEQYF
>TRBJ1-6|17|TRBD1|TRBV18|NA
TGTGCCAGCTCATCTACGGGACAGTCGTCCTATAATTCACCCCTCCACTTT
CASSSTGQSSYNSPLHF
>TRBJ2-7|14|TRBD1|TRBV4-1|NA
TGCGCCAGCAGCCGACAGGGTAGCTCCTACGAGCAGTACTTC
CASSRQGSSYEQYF
>TRBJ2-3|16|NA|TRBV5-1|NA
TGCGCCAGCAGCCCGCGGTTTGGGGCCAGCACAGATACGCAGTATTTT
CASSPRFGASTDTQYF
>TRBJ1-5|15|NA|TRBV3-1/TRBV3-2|few
TGTGCCAGCAGCCAAGAAGGGGTCGGCAATCAGCCCCAGCATTTT
CASSQEGVGNQPQHF
>TRBJ2-7|15|TRBD1|TRBV6-1|NA
TGTGCCAGCAGTGACCGGGACAGGTACTCCTACGAGCAGTACTTC
CASSDRDRYSYEQYF
>TRBJ2-1|10|NA|TRBV20-1|NA
TGCAGTGCTAGGGGGGGGCGGCAGTTCTTC
CSARGGRQFF
>TRBJ1-2|15|NA|TRBV7-2|NA
TGTGCCAGCAGCTTATCGAGGGTATCTCCCCGTGGCTACACCTTC
CASSLSRVSPRGYTF
>TRBJ2-7|15|TRBD2|TRBV3-1/TRBV3-2|NA
TGTGCCAGCAGCTATGGAATAGGGACTAGCGGGAGGCAGTACTTC
CASSYGIGTSGRQYF
>TRBJ1-1|14|TRBD1|TRBV11-2|NA
TGTGCCAGTAGCTGGGACAGCCGGGGCACTGAAGCTTTCTTT
CASSWDSRGTEAFF
>TRBJ2-7|14|TRBD1|TRBV30|NA
TGTGCCTGGAGTGAGGGGACAGGGTTCAACGAGCAGTACTTC
CAWSEGTGFNEQYF
>TRBJ1-1|14|NA|TRBV3-1/TRBV3-2|NA
TGTGCCAGCAGCCGTGGGACATTGAACACTGAAGCTTTCTTT
CASSRGTLNTEAFF
>TRBJ2-1|14|NA|TRBV7-9|NA
TGTGCCAGCAGCTTAGAACAGGCTTACAATGAGCAGTTCTTC
CASSLEQAYNEQFF
>TRBJ1-3|15|NA|TRBV5-1|NA
TGCGCCAGCAGCTCCGAGGGAAACTCTGGAAACACCATATATTTT
CASSSEGNSGNTIYF
>TRBJ2-6|16|TRBD1|TRBV29-1|NA
TGCAGCGTCCCCACAGGGGGCAACTCTGGGGCCAACGTCCTGACTTTC
CSVPTGGNSGANVLTF
>TRBJ2-7|15|NA|TRBV29-1|few
TGCAGCGTTGTCGGTGGGAGTGGGGGCCTCGACGAGCAGTACTTC
CSVVGGSGGLDEQYF
>TRBJ1-2|14|NA|TRBV27|NA
TGTGCCAGCAGTTTCGGGGTTTCTAACTATGGCTACACCTTC
CASSFGVSNYGYTF
>TRBJ2-1|15|NA|TRBV11-2|NA
TGTGCCAGCAGCTTTACCGGGTACCCCTACAATGAGCAGTTCTTC
CASSFTGYPYNEQFF
>TRBJ1-2|14|NA|TRBV19|NA
TGTGCCAGTAGTATCGCCCCCACAGGGTATGGCTACACCTTC
CASSIAPTGYGYTF
>TRBJ2-7|15|NA|TRBV11-3|NA
TGTGCCAGCAGCCGAGGTGGGACAAAAGCCTACGAGCAGTACTTC
CASSRGGTKAYEQYF
>TRBJ2-7|14|NA|TRBV5-4|few
TGTGCCAGCAGCCTCGCTTCGAGACTACACGAGCAGTACTTC
CASSLASRLHEQYF
>TRBJ2-7|15|TRBD1|TRBV25-1|NA
TGTGCCAGCAGTGAACGTGACAGGGCTTACTACGAGCAGTACTTC
CASSERDRAYYEQYF
>TRBJ1-1|14|NA|TRBV5-4|NA
TGTGCCAGCAGCCCGGGCCGCCGGGGGGCTGAAGCTTTCTTT
CASSPGRRGAEAFF
>TRBJ2-5|14|NA|TRBV29-1|NA
TGCAGCGTTGAATGGAGGCAGGGGCGAGAGACCCAGTACTTC
CSVEWRQGRETQYF
>TRBJ1-1|13|NA|TRBV4-1|NA
TGCGCCAGCAGCCAAGGTGACACGACTGAAGCTTTCTTT
CASSQGDTTEAFF
>TRBJ2-1|15|TRBD2|TRBV7-9|NA
TGTGCCAGCAGCTTAGGGGCGGGGGGTTACAATGAGCAGTTCTTC
CASSLGAGGYNEQFF
>TRBJ1-2|14|TRBD1|TRBV5-1|NA
TGCGCCAGCAGCTTGGCCGGGACAGACAATGGCTACACCTTC
CASSLAGTDNGYTF
>TRBJ2-5|14|TRBD2|TRBV5-1|NA
TGCGCCAGCAGCTCCCTAGCGGGGGGAGAGACCCAGTACTTC
CASSSLAGGETQYF
>TRBJ1-2|14|NA|TRBV5-1|NA
TGCGCCAGCAGCTTGGAGGTGGGCCGCCCCAGCTACACCTTC
CASSLEVGRPSYTF
>TRBJ1-3|14|NA|TRBV5-4|NA
TGTGCCAGCAGCGACTCAAGCTCTGGAAACACCATATATTTT
CASSDSSSGNTIYF
>TRBJ2-7|17|TRBD2|TRBV7-8|few
TGTGCCAGCAGACCCGGATCTCTTCTGGGGGGGTCCTACGAGCAGTACTTC
CASRPGSLLGGSYEQYF
>TRBJ2-5|16|NA|TRBV19|NA
TGTGCCAGTAGTCCCTTCCATGGGGGCGAGCAAGAGACCCAGTACTTC
CASSPFHGGEQETQYF
>TRBJ2-7|15|TRBD1|TRBV19|NA
TGTGCCAGTAGGGTCTCAGGGGGCCCCTCCTACGAGCAGTACTTC
CASRVSGGPSYEQYF
>TRBJ2-1|12|NA|TRBV6-1|NA
TGTGCCAGCAGTGAGTATCTCAATGAGCAGTTCTTC
CASSEYLNEQFF
>TRBJ1-2|14|NA|TRBV5-6|NA
TGTGCCAGCAGCTTCGAGACATCCACCTATGGCTACACCTTC
CASSFETSTYGYTF
>TRBJ2-1|17|TRBD1|TRBV10-3|NA
TGTGCCATCAGTGAGCCTTACGGGACAGGGACCTTAAATGAGCAGTTCTTC
CAISEPYGTGTLNEQFF
>TRBJ2-7|13|NA|TRBV6-1|NA
TGTGCCAGCAGTGAAGTGCCAGGCTACGAGCAGTACTTC
CASSEVPGYEQYF
>TRBJ2-7|13|NA|TRBV29-1|NA
TGCAGCGTTACAGGACATTCTACCTACGAGCAGTACTTC
CSVTGHSTYEQYF
>TRBJ1-4|15|NA|TRBV3-1/TRBV3-2|NA
TGTGCCAGCAGCCAAATGAGGGCAACTAATGAAAAACTGTTTTTT
CASSQMRATNEKLFF
>TRBJ2-1|15|TRBD1|TRBV19|NA
TGTGCCAGTAGTATAGGACAGGGGGGCCTCAATGAGCAGTTCTTC
CASSIGQGGLNEQFF
>TRBJ1-1|13|TRBD1|TRBV6-5|NA
TGTGCCAGCAGTACAGGGGTGAACACTGAAGCTTTCTTT
CASSTGVNTEAFF
>TRBJ2-7|16|TRBD2|TRBV5-1|NA
TGCGCCAGCAGCGTATCTAGCGGGAGCCTCTCCTACGAGCAGTACTTC
CASSVSSGSLSYEQYF